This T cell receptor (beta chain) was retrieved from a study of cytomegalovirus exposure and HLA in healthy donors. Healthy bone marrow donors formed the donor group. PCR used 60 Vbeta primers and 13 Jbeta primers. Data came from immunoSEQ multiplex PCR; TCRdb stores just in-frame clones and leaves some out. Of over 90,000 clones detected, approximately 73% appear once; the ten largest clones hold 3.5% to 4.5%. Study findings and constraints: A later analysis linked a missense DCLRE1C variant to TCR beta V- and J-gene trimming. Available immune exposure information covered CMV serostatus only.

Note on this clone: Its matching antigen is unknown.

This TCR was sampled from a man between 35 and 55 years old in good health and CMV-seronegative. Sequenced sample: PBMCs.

The CDR3 sequence: CASSYETADYGYTF. Here the CDR3 DNA reads TGCGCCAGCAGCTACGAGACAGCAGACTATGGCTACACCTTC. The chain links TRBV5-1 to TRBJ1-2; D is perhaps TRBD1 (5 bases). Trimming shortened V by 3 bases and J by 3 bases, and 12 bases separated the two germline ends. This CDR3 has 14 amino acids. Germline-derived CDR1 and CDR2 are SGHRS and YFSETQ.